This TCR beta chain was captured in a study of regulatory T cells in long-lasting Graves disease (dated by TCRdb to the early 2020s). About the investigation overall: Persistent Graves' disease meant more than 5 years of antithyroid drug treatment with TSH receptor autoantibodies that stayed positive. Persistent Graves' disease patients were compared with newly diagnosed Graves' disease patients by peripheral blood TCR sequencing and RNA sequencing. The study took place in China and was registered as a clinical trial. TCR sequencing covered roughly 13 persistent and 20 or so newly diagnosed Graves' disease patients, some 33 samples in total. Persistent Graves' disease patients in the clinical cohort had taken antithyroid drugs for roughly ten years on average.

On this clonotype: What this receptor recognizes is not known. No much larger clone is present one base from it, and per-base qualities are unavailable.

The CDR3 runs 16 residues from the cysteine to the phenylalanine. Just CDR3 DNA is preserved here, 48 bases in frame from base 1. CDR1 and CDR2 (MNHEY, SMNVEV) derive from the germline V gene (reference sequence). Unmatched junction bases come to 7, with V trimmed by 5 bases and J by 7 bases. Results and caveats for the whole study, not just this receptor: Lower TCR Shannon entropy and fewer highly expanded clones were observed in persistent Graves' disease patients than in newly diagnosed patients, which suggested clonal expansion. Only the TCR beta chain was sequenced and analyzed. A larger number of public clonotypes was shared among persistent patients (more than 2,500) than among newly diagnosed patients (around 970). Only peripheral blood was studied, because thyroid tissue, the primary lesion, was inaccessible. The authors noted that the small sample size was a limitation that may lower accuracy. TRBV28, TRBJ1-2 and TRBJ2-5 were preferentially used in persistent disease, while TRBV20-1 and TRBJ2-1 were favored in newly diagnosed disease.

This specimen's time point label, interpreted: persistent/refractory GD, antithyroid drugs over 5 years with positive TRAb. For both TCR sequencing and RNA sequencing, RNA was extracted from PBMCs using TRIzol. The diagnosis of Graves' disease followed American Thyroid Association guidelines. Patients for the study were recruited at an endocrinology department in Xi'an, China. From each patient, 8 to 10 milliliters of peripheral blood was collected into an EDTA anticoagulant tube. Ficoll Paque Plus density gradient separation was used to isolate PBMCs, and no further T cell sorting was done. An Agilent 2100 Bioanalyzer and agarose gel were used to check RNA quality, and a NanoDrop 2000 was used to measure RNA concentration. Libraries were prepared through multiplex PCR. Sequencing was carried out with an Illumina HiSeq 4000. TCR beta libraries were built with iRepertoire HTBI primers and Arm-PCR amplification of CDR3 regions. Before sequencing, the PCR products went through gel purification. Per the authors' processing: Gene usage analysis of CDR3 amino acid clonotypes used the 62 TRBV and some 15 TRBJ segments found across samples. Filtered high-quality paired reads were merged into contigs using COPE and FqMerger. BLAST was used to align contigs to the IMGT TRBV, TRBD and TRBJ reference genes, and CDR3 was defined following IMGT. Clonotypes above 0.1% frequency were classified as highly expanded clones. Shannon entropy served as the measure of repertoire diversity, while the Gini coefficient captured V-J evenness. Clonotypes shared by more than one individual were considered public. Clones were called with MiXCR by TCRdb after fastp trimmed the public reads at Q25, and only in-frame beta chains were retained. Each entry is one CDR3 protein sequence, shown with its most common DNA and genes. TCRdb's processing, not the authors' own work, is the source of the V and J calls. In all, the sample holds roughly 360,000 distinct CDR3 sequences, and about 23% of those were seen once. 25% to 30% of the sample is taken by the ten largest.

The sequencing used peripheral blood mononuclear cells (PBMCs), collected when the disease was refractory, from a patient treated with antithyroid drugs. The rearranged chain carries TRBV27 and TRBJ2-2; TRBD2 agrees with 13 junctional bases. The clonotype originates from a middle-aged woman with Graves disease. Donor details come from another sample of the same person, matched by shared clones. The CDR3 region reads CASSPLAGGPNGELFF. The DNA reads as follows: TGTGCCAGCAGTCCACTAGCGGGAGGGCCGAACGGGGAGCTGTTTTTT.